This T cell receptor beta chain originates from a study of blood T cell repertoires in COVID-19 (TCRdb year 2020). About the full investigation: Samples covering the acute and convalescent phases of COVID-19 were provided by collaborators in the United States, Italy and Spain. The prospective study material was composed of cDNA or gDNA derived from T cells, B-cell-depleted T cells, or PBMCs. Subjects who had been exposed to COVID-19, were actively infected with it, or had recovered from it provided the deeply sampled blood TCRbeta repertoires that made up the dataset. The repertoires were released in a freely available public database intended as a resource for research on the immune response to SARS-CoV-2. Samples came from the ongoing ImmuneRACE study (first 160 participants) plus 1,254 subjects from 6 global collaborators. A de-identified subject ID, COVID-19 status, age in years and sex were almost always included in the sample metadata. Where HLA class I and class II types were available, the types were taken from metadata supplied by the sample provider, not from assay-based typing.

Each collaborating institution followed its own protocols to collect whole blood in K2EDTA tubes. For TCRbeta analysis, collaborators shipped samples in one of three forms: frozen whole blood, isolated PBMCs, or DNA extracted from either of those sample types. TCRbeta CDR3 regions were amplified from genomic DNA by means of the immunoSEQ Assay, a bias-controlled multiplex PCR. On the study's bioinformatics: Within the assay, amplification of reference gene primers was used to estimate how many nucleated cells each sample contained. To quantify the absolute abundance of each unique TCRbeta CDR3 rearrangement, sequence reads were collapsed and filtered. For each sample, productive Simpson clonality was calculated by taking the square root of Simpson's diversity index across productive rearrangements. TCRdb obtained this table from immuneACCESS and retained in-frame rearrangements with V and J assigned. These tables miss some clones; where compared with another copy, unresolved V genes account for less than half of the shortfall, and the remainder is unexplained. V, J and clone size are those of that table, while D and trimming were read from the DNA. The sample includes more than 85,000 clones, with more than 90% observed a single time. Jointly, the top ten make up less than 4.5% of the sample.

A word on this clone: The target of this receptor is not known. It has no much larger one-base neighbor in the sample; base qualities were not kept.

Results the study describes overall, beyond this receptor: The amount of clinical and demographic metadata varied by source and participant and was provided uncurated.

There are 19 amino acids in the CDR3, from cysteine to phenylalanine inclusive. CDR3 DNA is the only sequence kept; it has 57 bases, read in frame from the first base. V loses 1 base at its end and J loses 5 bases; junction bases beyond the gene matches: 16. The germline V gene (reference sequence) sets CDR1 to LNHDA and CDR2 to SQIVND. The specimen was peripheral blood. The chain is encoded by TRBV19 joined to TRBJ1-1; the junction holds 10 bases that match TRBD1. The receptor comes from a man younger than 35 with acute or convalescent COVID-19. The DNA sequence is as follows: TGTGCCAGTAGTATAGCCCCCCGAGGGACAGGGGTGGGAGAGACTGAAGCTTTCTTT. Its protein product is CASSIAPRGTGVGETEAFF. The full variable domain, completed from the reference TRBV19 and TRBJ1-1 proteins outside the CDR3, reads DGGITQSPKYLFRKEGQNVTLSCEQNLNHDAMYWYRQDPGQGLRLIYYSQIVNDFQKGDIAEGYSVSREKKESFPLTVTSAQKNPTAFYLCASSIAPRGTGVGETEAFFGQGTRLTVV.